This T cell receptor (beta chain) was observed in a study of cytomegalovirus exposure and HLA in healthy donors. The PCR ran on 60 Vbeta and 13 Jbeta primers. Profiling relied on immunoSEQ multiplex PCR, and the TCRdb table lists in-frame clones only, not all of them. The table lists approximately 150,000 clones, roughly 80% of them singletons. Trimming pared 4 bases from V and 2 bases from J, leaving 16 bases between. CDR1 and CDR2 (germline): SGHRS, YFSETQ. The CDR3 extends over 15 amino acids. The chain combines TRBV5-1 with TRBJ2-7, with a weak D call TRBD1 (6 bases). This TCR came from a man aged 25-40 years in good health and CMV-seronegative. Sequences were obtained from PBMCs. The CDR3 spells CASSGTSHSPYEQYF. The CDR3 region has the DNA TGCGCCAGCAGCGGGACATCCCATTCTCCCTACGAGCAGTACTTC.